Each of the 3 T cell receptor beta chains below was sequenced from the same sample in a study of blood T cell repertoires in COVID-19. Assay used: immunoSEQ multiplex PCR; TCRdb lists only in-frame clones, some missing. The sample comprises approximately 210,000 clones, about 95% of which are singletons, and 0.76% rests with the top ten. Sequences were obtained from peripheral blood. The source is a young man with COVID-19, enrolled during active disease.

This clone was observed a single time. The rearrangement joins TRBV5-4 to TRBJ2-2, with a tentative D call TRBD2 (6 bases). V was clipped by 3 bases and J by 3 bases, with 12 bases between them. Per the germline V gene, CDR1 is SGHNT and CDR2 is YYREEE (reference sequence). This CDR3 contains 15 residues. The CDR3 protein is CASSSGTYYTGELFF. CDR3 nucleotide sequence: TGTGCCAGCAGCTCCGGGACTTACTACACCGGGGAGCTGTTTTTT.

This clone was observed a single time. The J gene is TRBJ1-2, the V gene TRBV28; D is uncertain. The CDR3 extends over 11 amino acids. Trimming stripped 7 bases from V and 4 bases from J, with 7 bases between. Germline CDR1 MDHEN, CDR2 SYDVKM. The CDR3 here is CASTSSYGYTF. DNA for the CDR3: TGTGCCAGCACATCGAGCTATGGCTACACCTTC.

The chain couples TRBV10-3 to TRBJ1-6; tentatively, D is TRBD1 (5 bases). Trimming pared 0 bases from V and 10 bases from J, leaving 10 bases between. The CDR3 has 14 residues. Germline V CDR1 and CDR2: ENHRY, SYGVKD. The CDR3 DNA reads as TGTGCCATCAGTGAGTCCGGGGGAGGATCACCCCTCCACTTT. It codes for CAISESGGGSPLHF.